The sequence of this T cell receptor beta chain was determined in a study of post-analysis software for immune sequencing data. Study overall: Patients had relapsing-remitting, secondary progressive or progressive-relapsing multiple sclerosis; some lacked subtype.

The CDR3 is made up of 14 amino acids. Germline CDR1 and CDR2: SGHRS and YFSETQ. Between the trimmed V and J ends, which lost 0 bases and 3 bases, there was a span of 10 bases. In the case of this clonotype: Its antigen remains unidentified.

Study-level points and caveats: In patients, about five TRBV segments were more frequent than in controls, with TRBV5-6, TRBV5-1 and TRBV20-1 among them. Samples sharing a preparation batch grouped tightly together when assessed by F measure. Among multiple sclerosis patients, normalized Chao1 diversity was significantly below that of controls.

Unique molecular identifiers were present in the TCR beta cDNA libraries. Researchers reported 520,000 or so cDNA molecules coming from roughly 1 to 10 million T cells. TCRdb reprocessed the PCR reads via MiXCR and lists one record per CDR3 protein. This table has hundreds of thousands of distinct CDR3 sequences, around 40% appearing once. Source material: blood. This sequence was found in a girl aged 5-17 years with multiple sclerosis. V is TRBV5-1 and J is TRBJ2-7; D uncertain. The CDR3 DNA reads as TGCGCCAGCAGCTTGGATAACAGCGTCTACGAGCAGTACTTC. It specifies CASSLDNSVYEQYF.